This record covers a single T cell receptor beta chain. Only in-frame clones appear in the TCRdb table, and some are missing; sequencing was by immunoSEQ multiplex PCR. The table lists around 200,000 clones, approximately 92% of them singletons, with around 0.98% in the top ten. The data stem from a study of T cell responses to AZD1222 COVID-19 vaccine. This material consisted of peripheral blood, taken 28 days after the second dose of the MenACWY control vaccine. The receptor was isolated from an adult who received the MenACWY meningococcal vaccine as a control.

CDR3 in amino acids: CASMVGGSTEAFF. The CDR3 nucleotides are TGTGCCAGTATGGTCGGGGGATCCACTGAAGCTTTCTTT. J is TRBJ1-1 and V is TRBV19, with D possibly TRBD1 on 5 matching bases. Germline CDR1 and CDR2: LNHDA and SQIVND (reference sequence). This CDR3 has 13 amino acids. The V end was cut by 7 bases, the J end by 4 bases, with 13 bases between.